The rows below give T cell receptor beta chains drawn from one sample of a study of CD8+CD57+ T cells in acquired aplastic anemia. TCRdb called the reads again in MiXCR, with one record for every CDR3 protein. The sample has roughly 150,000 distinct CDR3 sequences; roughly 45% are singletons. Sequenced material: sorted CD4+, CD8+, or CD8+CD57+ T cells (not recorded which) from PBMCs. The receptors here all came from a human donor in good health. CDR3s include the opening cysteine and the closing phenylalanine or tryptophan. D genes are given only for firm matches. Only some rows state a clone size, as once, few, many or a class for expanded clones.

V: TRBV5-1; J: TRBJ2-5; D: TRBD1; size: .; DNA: TGCGCCAGCACCCGACAGGGGGAAGAGACCCAGTACTTC; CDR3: CASTRQGEETQYF
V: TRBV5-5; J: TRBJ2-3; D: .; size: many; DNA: TGTGCCAGCAGCCTGCTAGCGACTGGCACAGATACGCAGTATTTT; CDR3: CASSLLATGTDTQYF
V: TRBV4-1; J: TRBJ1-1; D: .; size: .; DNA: TGCGCCAGCAGCCAAGGGGGGGGCAGAGGGCCCATGAACACTGAAGCTTTCTTT; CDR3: CASSQGGGRGPMNTEAFF
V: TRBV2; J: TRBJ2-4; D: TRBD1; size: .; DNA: TGTGCCAGCAGTGGACAGGGGTTAAGGAACATTCAGTACTTC; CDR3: CASSGQGLRNIQYF
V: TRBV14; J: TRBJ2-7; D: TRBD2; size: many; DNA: TGTGCCAGCAGCCAACGGGGGGGTCGAAGATACGAGCAGTACTTC; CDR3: CASSQRGGRRYEQYF
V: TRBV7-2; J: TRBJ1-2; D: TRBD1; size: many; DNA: TGTGCCAGCAGCTTAGTCGGACAGGGGAACTATGGCTACACCTTC; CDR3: CASSLVGQGNYGYTF
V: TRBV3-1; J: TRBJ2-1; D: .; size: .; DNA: TGTGCCAGCAGCCACCTATCTAGAGTCGCTGAGCAGTTCTTC; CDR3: CASSHLSRVAEQFF
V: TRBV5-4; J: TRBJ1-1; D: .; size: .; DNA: TGTGCCAGCAGCTTGGCATTGGCAGGGAGAGACACTGAAGCTTTCTTT; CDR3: CASSLALAGRDTEAFF
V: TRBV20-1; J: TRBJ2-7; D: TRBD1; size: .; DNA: TGCAGTGCTCCCGGGACAGGTCCCTACGAGCAGTACTTC; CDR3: CSAPGTGPYEQYF
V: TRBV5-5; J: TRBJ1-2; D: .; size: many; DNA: TGTGCCAGCAGCTTCAGACAATCGCATGGGGATGGCTACACCTTC; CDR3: CASSFRQSHGDGYTF
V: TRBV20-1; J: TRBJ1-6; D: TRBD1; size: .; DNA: TGCAGTGCGACGGACAGGGGGAGGAATTCACCCCTCCACTTT; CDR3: CSATDRGRNSPLHF
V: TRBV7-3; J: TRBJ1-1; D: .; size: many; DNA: TGTGCCAGCAGCTTTAGGGAAGGCACTGAAGCTTTCTTT; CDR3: CASSFREGTEAFF
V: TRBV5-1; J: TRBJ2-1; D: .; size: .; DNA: TGCGCCAGCAGCTTGGCCGCTCAGGCAAATGAGCAGTTCTTC; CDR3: CASSLAAQANEQFF
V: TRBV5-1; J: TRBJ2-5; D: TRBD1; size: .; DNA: TGCGCCAGCAGCGTGTGGGACAGGGGGAAGGAGACCCAGTACTTC; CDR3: CASSVWDRGKETQYF
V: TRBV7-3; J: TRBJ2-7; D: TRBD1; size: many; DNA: TGTGCCAGCAGCCCGGGACAGCTCTACGAGCAGTACTTC; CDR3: CASSPGQLYEQYF
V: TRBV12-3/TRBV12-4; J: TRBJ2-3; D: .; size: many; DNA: TGTGCCAGCAGTTTGTACAAAAGCTCCAGCACAGATACGCAGTATTTT; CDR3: CASSLYKSSSTDTQYF
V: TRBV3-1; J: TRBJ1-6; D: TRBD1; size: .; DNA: TGTGCCAGCAGCCAAGGACAGGGGATCAATTCACCCCTCCACTTT; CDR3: CASSQGQGINSPLHF
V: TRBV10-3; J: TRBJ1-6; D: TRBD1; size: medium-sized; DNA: TGTGCCATCACCGAGGGACAGGGGATTTCACCCCTCCACTTT; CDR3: CAITEGQGISPLHF
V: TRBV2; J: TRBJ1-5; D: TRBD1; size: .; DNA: TGTGCCAGCAGTCAAGGGACAGTTTCCTATTTT; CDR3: CASSQGTVSYF
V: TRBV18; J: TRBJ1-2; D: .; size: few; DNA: TGTGCCAGCTCAAGTCGACAACTCTATGGCTACACCTTC; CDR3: CASSSRQLYGYTF
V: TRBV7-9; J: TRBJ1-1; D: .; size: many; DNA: TGTGCCAGCAGCCCTTTGTTAAACAGGGTAATGAACACTGAAGCTTTCTTT; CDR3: CASSPLLNRVMNTEAFF
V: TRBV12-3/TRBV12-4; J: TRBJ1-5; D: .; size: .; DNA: TGTGCCAGCAGTTTTTCTCTGGGCCTCAGGACAGATAGCAATCAGCCCCAGCATTTT; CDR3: CASSFSLGLRTDSNQPQHF
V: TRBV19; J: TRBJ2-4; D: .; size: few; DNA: TGTGCCTGGAGTGTACCCGGGGCAGAAAACATTCAGTACTTC; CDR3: CAWSVPGAENIQYF
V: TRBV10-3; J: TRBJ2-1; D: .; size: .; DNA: TGTGCCATCCGGGGGGCCGAGTACAATGAGCAGTTCTTC; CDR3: CAIRGAEYNEQFF
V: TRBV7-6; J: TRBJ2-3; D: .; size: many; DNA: TGTGCCAGCAGCCTACCGTCAGCGGGCGGGGATACGCAGTATTTT; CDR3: CASSLPSAGGDTQYF
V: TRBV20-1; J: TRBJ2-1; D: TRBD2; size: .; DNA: TGCAGTGCTAGGACTAGCGGGAGCGAACAAACCCTGGGGTTCTTC; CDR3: CSARTSGSEQTLGFF
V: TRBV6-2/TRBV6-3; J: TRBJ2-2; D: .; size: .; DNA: TGTGCCAGCAGAAAATGGGGACTGAACACCGGGGAGCTGTTTTTT; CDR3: CASRKWGLNTGELFF
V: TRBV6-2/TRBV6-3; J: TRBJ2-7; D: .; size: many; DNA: TGTGCCAGCAGTTATTCCCGGAACTCCTACGAGCAGTACTTC; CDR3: CASSYSRNSYEQYF
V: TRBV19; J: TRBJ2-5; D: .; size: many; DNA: TGTGCCAGTAGTATCCAACGTCAAGAGACCCAGTACTTC; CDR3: CASSIQRQETQYF
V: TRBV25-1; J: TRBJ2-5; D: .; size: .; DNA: TGTGCCAGCAGTGCTAGGTCCCAAGATGAGACCCAGTACTTC; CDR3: CASSARSQDETQYF
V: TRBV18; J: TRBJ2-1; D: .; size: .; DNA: TGTGCCAGCTCCCCTTATAGGGCGGGGGCTTCAAATGAGCAGTTCTTC; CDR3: CASSPYRAGASNEQFF
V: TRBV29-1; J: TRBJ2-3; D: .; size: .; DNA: TGCAGCGTTTATAGGTCGAGCGTAATTTCAGATACGCAGTATTTT; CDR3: CSVYRSSVISDTQYF
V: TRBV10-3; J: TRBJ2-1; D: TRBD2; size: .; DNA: TGTGCCATCGAAGGCGGGGGAGCCTACAATGAGCAGTTCTTC; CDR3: CAIEGGGAYNEQFF
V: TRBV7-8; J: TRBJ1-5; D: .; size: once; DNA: TGTGCCAGCAGCTTAGGTCGGAAGACTCAGCCCCAGCATTTT; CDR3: CASSLGRKTQPQHF
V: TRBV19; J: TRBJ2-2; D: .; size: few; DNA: TGTGCCAGTAGTACCCCTTCCGGGGAGCTGTTTTTT; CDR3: CASSTPSGELFF